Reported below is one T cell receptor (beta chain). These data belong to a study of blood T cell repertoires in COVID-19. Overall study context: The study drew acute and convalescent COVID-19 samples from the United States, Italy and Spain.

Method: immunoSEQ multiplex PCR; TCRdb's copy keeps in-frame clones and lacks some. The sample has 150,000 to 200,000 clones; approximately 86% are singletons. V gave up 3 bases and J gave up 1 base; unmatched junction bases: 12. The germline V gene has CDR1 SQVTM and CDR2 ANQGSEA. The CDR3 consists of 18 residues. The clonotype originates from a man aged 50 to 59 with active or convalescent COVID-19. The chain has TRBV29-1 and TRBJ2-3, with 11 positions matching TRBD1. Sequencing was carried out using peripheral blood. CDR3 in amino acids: CSVEPSDRGRRGTDTQYF. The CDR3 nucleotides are TGCAGCGTTGAGCCATCGGACAGGGGGCGAAGGGGCACAGATACGCAGTATTTT.